The 29 T cell receptor beta chains below were found in one sample sequenced in a study of shared clonotypes between healthy human individuals. Generated by immunoSEQ multiplex PCR, the TCRdb table keeps only in-frame clones and is missing some. The sample comprises around 500,000 clones, around 73% of which are singletons, and around 12% rests with the top ten. Input material: PBMCs. The origin of the receptors is a middle-aged woman in good health. Some clones in this sample may be carry-over from other donors' samples.

J is TRBJ2-3 and V is TRBV10-2; 9 bases line up with TRBD1. This CDR3 has 15 residues. The junction had 3 bases not matched to a gene; V was cut back by 3 bases and J by 2 bases. CDR1 is WSHSY, CDR2 SAAADI, per germline. As DNA, the CDR3 is TGCGCCAGCAGTGACAACAGGGGGCCCACAGATACGCAGTATTTT. Translated, it gives CASSDNRGPTDTQYF.

The chain combines TRBV7-2 with TRBJ2-1; D is perhaps TRBD1 (5 bases). The germline V gene has CDR1 SGHTA and CDR2 FQGNSA. There are 15 residues in the CDR3. V lost 2 bases, J lost 4 bases, and 12 bases lay in between. For the CDR3, the DNA is TGTGCCAGCAGCTTACGCAGGGCGAAGTACAATGAGCAGTTCTTC. This encodes CASSLRRAKYNEQFF.

V gene TRBV4-3 combines with J gene TRBJ2-7; D call uncertain. Germline V gene sequence: CDR1 LGHNA, CDR2 YSLEER. The germline V and J ends were trimmed by 0 bases and 5 bases, with 14 bases remaining between them. CDR3 length: 15 residues. CDR3 residues: CASSQEAGHGDEQYF. DNA for the CDR3: TGCGCCAGCAGCCAAGAAGCAGGTCATGGGGACGAGCAGTACTTC.

This clone came up a few times. The V gene is TRBV10-3, the J gene TRBJ2-5, with 10 bases identical to TRBD1. The germline gives CDR1 ENHRY, CDR2 SYGVKD. V trimming: 6 bases; J trimming: 2 bases; junction bases outside the gene matches: 6. The CDR3 has 15 amino acids. The CDR3 is CAIRSDRGEQETQYF. The CDR3 DNA reads TGTGCCATCAGATCGGACAGGGGGGAACAAGAGACCCAGTACTTC.

The CDR3 spells CASSTGQGKHF. DNA of the CDR3: TGTGCCAGCAGCACCGGACAGGGAAAGCATTTT. The chain joins TRBV7-9 to TRBJ1-5; the match to TRBD1 covers 8 bases. CDR3 length: 11 residues. The ends lost 5 bases at V and 14 bases at J; junction bases unmatched: 5. Germline V CDR1 and CDR2: SEHNR, FQNEAQ (reference sequence). The full variable domain, with the rest looked up from reference TRBV7-9 and TRBJ1-5, is DTGVSQNPRHKITKRGQNVTFRCDPISEHNRLYWYRQTLGQGPEFLTYFQNEAQLEKSRLLSDRFSAERPKGSFSTLEIQRTEQGDSAMYLCASSTGQGKHFGDGTRLSIL.

The genes are TRBV4-1 and TRBJ2-2; maybe TRBD2 (6 bases). This CDR3 region has 16 residues. The germline V gene encodes CDR1 MGHRA and CDR2 YSYEKL. V gave up 2 bases and J gave up 6 bases, with 16 bases separating them. Here the CDR3 reads CASSQPYGTGAGELFF. For the CDR3, the DNA is TGCGCCAGCAGCCAACCCTATGGGACTGGGGCCGGGGAGCTGTTTTTT.

The CDR3 coding sequence is TGTGCCAGCAGCTTAGATACGGGGTATACGGAAGAGCAGTTCTTC. Translation: CASSLDTGYTEEQFF. The chain couples TRBV7-9 to TRBJ2-1; a possible D gene is TRBD2 (5 bases). This CDR3 spans 15 amino acids. Per germline, CDR1 SEHNR and CDR2 FQNEAQ (reference sequence). Trimming shortened V by 1 base and J by 10 bases, and 17 bases separated the two germline ends.

This chain connects TRBV7-2 to TRBJ1-4; a possible D gene is TRBD1 (6 bases). Trimming took off 1 base at V and 4 bases at J, with 13 bases between the two ends. Germline V lookup: CDR1 SGHTA, CDR2 FQGNSA. This CDR3 contains 16 residues. CDR3 sequence reads: CASSLDRVGRNEKLFF. The DNA for the CDR3 is TGTGCCAGCAGCTTAGACAGGGTCGGTCGTAATGAAAAACTGTTTTTT.

The J gene is TRBJ2-7, the V gene TRBV6-6; weak D call: TRBD2 (6 bases). The CDR3 totals 12 residues. Germline values: CDR1 MNHNY, CDR2 SVGAGI (reference sequence). Deletions cut 2 bases from V and 4 bases from J, with 6 bases between. The CDR3 DNA follows: TGTGCCAGCAGTTACCGGGGGTACGAGCAGTACTTC. This gives the protein CASSYRGYEQYF.

The chain recombines TRBV11-2 with TRBJ2-7; D is perhaps TRBD1 (6 bases). The CDR3 sequence is 15 residues long. Trimming cost V 4 bases and J 0 bases, with 13 bases left between them. Germline values: CDR1 SGHAT, CDR2 FQNNGV. The CDR3, as DNA: TGTGCCAGCAGCTCGGGCCGGGACACCTCCTACGAGCAGTACTTC. Translating gives CASSSGRDTSYEQYF.

The genes are TRBV5-8 and TRBJ2-7; D call uncertain. The V gene's germline CDR1 is SGHTS and CDR2 YDEGEE. Trimming removed 0 bases from V and 6 bases from J, with 13 bases in between. The CDR3 sequence is 14 residues long. CDR3 sequence (DNA): TGTGCCAGCAGCTTGGATCCGGGTATCTCCGAGCAGTACTTC. Amino acids: CASSLDPGISEQYF.

The chain is built from TRBV9 and TRBJ2-2; D unclear. The germline gives CDR1 SGDLS, CDR2 YYNGEE. The CDR3 has 12 residues. With 4 bases removed from V and 5 bases from J, the gap between germline ends came to 6 bases. As DNA, the CDR3 is TGTGCCAGCAGCTCAGCGACCGGGGAGCTGTTTTTT. Translating gives CASSSATGELFF.

The V and J genes are TRBV9 and TRBJ2-3; a possible D gene is TRBD2 (6 bases). The V end was cut by 2 bases, the J end by 6 bases, with 16 bases between. Germline loops: CDR1 SGDLS, CDR2 YYNGEE. This CDR3 spans 15 amino acids. The DNA of the CDR3 is TGTGCCAGCAGCGTTCTCCGGGACTTCGGTGATACGCAGTATTTT. Translating it yields CASSVLRDFGDTQYF.

This clone was counted only a few times. The CDR3 DNA reads as TGTGCCAGCAGTGAGCGACAGACTTGGGGCGGCTACACCTTC. Encoded protein: CASSERQTWGGYTF. V gene TRBV6-1 combines with J gene TRBJ1-2; a weak D match, TRBD1 (5 bases). Germline values: CDR1 MNHNS, CDR2 SASEGT. Trimming left V 3 bases short and J 8 bases short, with 16 bases between. This CDR3 spans 14 amino acids.

The V gene is TRBV19, the J gene TRBJ2-3, with 11 bases fitting TRBD2. Germline assignment: CDR1 LNHDA and CDR2 SQIVND (reference sequence). V dropped 4 bases and J dropped 2; count of bases not matched to a gene: 5. The CDR3 totals 16 residues. The CDR3 region has the DNA TGTGCCAGTAGTAGGGGACTAGCGGAGCACACAGATACGCAGTATTTT. Protein product: CASSRGLAEHTDTQYF.

This chain links TRBV9 with TRBJ1-3; no clear D gene. CDR3 size: 15 residues. Deletions cut 3 bases from V and 0 bases from J, with 10 bases between. CDR1 SGDLS and CDR2 YYNGEE come from the germline V gene. The CDR3 sequence is CASSATLISGNTIYF. Here the CDR3 DNA reads TGTGCCAGCAGCGCGACCCTCATCTCTGGAAACACCATATATTTT.

The chain links TRBV9 to TRBJ2-6, with 8 bases aligning to TRBD1. V lost 0 bases to trimming and J lost 0 bases; unmatched junction nucleotides: 5. Germline CDR1 is SGDLS and CDR2 is YYNGEE. The CDR3 has 18 residues. Written as DNA, the CDR3 is TGTGCCAGCAGCGTAGGGGGACAGGTCCCCTCTGGGGCCAACGTCCTGACTTTC. Translation gives CASSVGGQVPSGANVLTF.

Only a few counts were recorded for this clone. CDR3 residues: CASSPEQGSPYGYTF. CDR3 bases: TGTGCCAGCAGCCCTGAACAGGGATCTCCCTATGGCTACACCTTC. The chain recombines TRBV7-3 with TRBJ1-2; D is possibly TRBD1 (6 bases). Looked up from germline, CDR1 is SGHTA and CDR2 is FQGTGA. V dropped 5 bases and J dropped 4 bases, with 17 bases sitting between them. The CDR3 is 15 residues long.

V usage is TRBV18 and J usage is TRBJ2-2; TRBD2 is a possible D gene (5 bases). This CDR3 has 16 amino acids. V gave up 2 bases and J gave up 5 bases, with 15 bases separating them. Germline V gives CDR1 KGHSH, CDR2 LQKENI. The CDR3 spells CASSPLLPRGTGELFF. CDR3 DNA: TGTGCCAGCTCACCATTGCTACCTCGGGGAACCGGGGAGCTGTTTTTT.

In DNA form, the CDR3 reads TGTGCCAGCGCTCGGGGTTTTGCGGACAGATCTAACTATGGCTACACCTTC. This gives the protein CASARGFADRSNYGYTF. The rearrangement uses TRBV13 and TRBJ1-2; possible D gene TRBD1, 6 bases. The CDR3 is 17 residues long. Deletions cut 8 bases from V and 0 bases from J, with 22 bases between. Germline loops: CDR1 PRHDT, CDR2 FYEKMQ (reference sequence).

V gene TRBV21-1 combines with J gene TRBJ1-3. TRBV21-1 is an annotated pseudogene. The length of the CDR3 is 16 residues. As DNA, the CDR3 is TGTGCCAGCAGCAATCCACGGGACCACTCTGGAAACACCATATATTTT. Its protein is CASSNPRDHSGNTIYF.

This chain connects TRBV5-5 to TRBJ2-6; 13 positions match TRBD2. The CDR3 is 18 residues long. Per the germline V gene, CDR1 is SGHKS and CDR2 is YYEKEE (reference sequence). V dropped 4 bases and J dropped 0; count of bases not matched to a gene: 4. CDR3 sequence: CASSPGLAGISGANVLTF. CDR3 coding DNA: TGTGCCAGCAGCCCGGGACTAGCGGGGATCTCTGGGGCCAACGTCCTGACTTTC.

The chain employs TRBV6-1 and TRBJ1-2; D unresolved. Germline CDR1 MNHNS, CDR2 SASEGT. CDR3 length: 14 residues. The V and J ends lost 2 bases and 3 bases respectively, with 10 bases between them. CDR3 sequence: CASSELGGHYGYTF. In nucleotides, the CDR3 is TGTGCCAGCAGTGAACTAGGCGGGCACTATGGCTACACCTTC.

J is TRBJ2-7 and V is TRBV20-1; D not certain. Trimming took 3 bases from V and 6 from J, leaving 9 bases between them. The germline V gene encodes CDR1 DFQATT and CDR2 SNEGSKA (reference sequence). The CDR3 sequence is 11 residues long. CDR3 in DNA: TGCAGTGCTAGCGTGGCGACCGAGCAGTACTTC. This sequence encodes CSASVATEQYF.

This chain links TRBV19 with TRBJ1-2, with D perhaps matching TRBD1 (5 bases). V shed 5 bases and J shed 4 bases, with 8 bases lying between them. The CDR3 extends over 12 amino acids. The germline gives CDR1 LNHDA, CDR2 SQIVND (reference sequence). CDR3 in amino acids: CASSWQGYGYTF. The DNA for the CDR3 is TGTGCCAGTAGTTGGCAGGGCTATGGCTACACCTTC.

The chain recombines TRBV29-1 with TRBJ2-3; possibly TRBD1 or TRBD2 for D (5 bases each). Germline loops: CDR1 SQVTM, CDR2 ANQGSEA. V lost 1 base and J lost 5, with 13 bases in between. The CDR3 sequence is 14 residues long. CDR3 coding DNA: TGCAGCGTTGAAGTTAGGTCAGGGAGAGATACGCAGTATTTT. It is translated as CSVEVRSGRDTQYF.

The rearrangement uses TRBV5-5 and TRBJ1-4, with D unresolved. Germline V gives CDR1 SGHKS, CDR2 YYEKEE (reference sequence). This CDR3 is built from 14 residues. Trimming cost V 0 bases and J 5 bases, with 8 bases left between them. CDR3 bases: TGTGCCAGCAGCTTGGGACATCGGAATGAAAAACTGTTTTTT. Protein product: CASSLGHRNEKLFF. The complete variable domain, with remaining parts taken from reference TRBV5-5 and TRBJ1-4, reads DAGVTQSPTHLIKTRGQQVTLRCSPISGHKSVSWYQQVLGQGPQFIFQYYEKEERGRGNFPDRFSARQFPNYSSELNVNALLLGDSALYLCASSLGHRNEKLFFGSGTQLSVL.

The genes are TRBV7-9 and TRBJ2-1, with 12 bases matching TRBD1. Trimming took 5 bases from V and 10 from J; bases not matched to a gene: 18. This CDR3 region has 18 residues. Germline CDR1 SEHNR, CDR2 FQNEAQ (reference sequence). This CDR3 is CASSAPGTGGTSWVEQFF. In nucleotides, the CDR3 is TGTGCCAGCAGCGCTCCCGGGACAGGGGGCACTAGTTGGGTCGAGCAGTTCTTC.

V gene TRBV28 combines with J gene TRBJ2-1; 10 bases agree with TRBD1. Trimming at V came to 6 bases and at J to 2 bases, leaving 4 bases not matched to a gene. Per the germline V gene, CDR1 is MDHEN and CDR2 is SYDVKM. The CDR3 consists of 15 residues. The DNA for the CDR3 is TGTGCCAGCAGACGACAGGGGGCGGCCTACAATGAGCAGTTCTTC. Its protein product is CASRRQGAAYNEQFF.